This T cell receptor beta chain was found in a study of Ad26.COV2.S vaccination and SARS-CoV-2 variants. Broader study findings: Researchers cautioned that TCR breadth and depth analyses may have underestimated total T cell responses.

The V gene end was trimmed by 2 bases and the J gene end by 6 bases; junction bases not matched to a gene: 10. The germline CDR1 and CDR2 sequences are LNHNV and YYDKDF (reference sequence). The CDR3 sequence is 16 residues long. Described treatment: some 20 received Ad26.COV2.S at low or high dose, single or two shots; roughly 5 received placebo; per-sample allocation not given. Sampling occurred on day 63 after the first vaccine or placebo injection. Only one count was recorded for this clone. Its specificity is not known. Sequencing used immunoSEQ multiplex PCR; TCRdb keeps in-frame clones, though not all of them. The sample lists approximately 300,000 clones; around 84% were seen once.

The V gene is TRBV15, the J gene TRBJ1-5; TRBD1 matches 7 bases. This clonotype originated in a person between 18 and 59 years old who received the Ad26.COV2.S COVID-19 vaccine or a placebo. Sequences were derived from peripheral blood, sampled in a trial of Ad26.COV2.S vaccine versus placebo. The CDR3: CATSRMRQGWGQPQHF. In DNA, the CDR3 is TGTGCCACCAGCAGAATGAGACAGGGCTGGGGTCAGCCCCAGCATTTT.